A selection of T cell receptor beta chains follows, all from one sample in a study of blood T cells in healthy people across ages. TCRdb reprocessed the 5' RACE reads with MiXCR, giving one entry per CDR3 protein. In the table there are around 1,700,000 distinct CDR3 sequences, 28% of which are singletons. The sequenced sample consisted of blood. These receptors all stem from a young woman in good health. The CDR3 runs from the conserved cysteine through the conserved F or W. A D gene is named only where the DNA matches it firmly. Expanded clones are given a class, and other clones once, few, many or no size at all.

v_call: TRBV28
d_call: TRBD1
clone_size: few
j_call: TRBJ2-4
cdr3_nt: TGTGCCCTAGGGACAGGGGTACGGGAGCAGTACTTC
cdr3_aa: CALGTGVREQYF

v_call: TRBV27
d_call: NA
clone_size: NA
j_call: TRBJ1-5
cdr3_nt: TGTGCCTGCAATTTAAGGGGGGATAGCAATCAGCCCCAGCATTTT
cdr3_aa: CACNLRGDSNQPQHF

v_call: TRBV20-1
d_call: NA
clone_size: NA
j_call: TRBJ2-4
cdr3_nt: TGCAGTGCGTGGAAGAGGTTAGCCAAAAACATTCAGTACTTC
cdr3_aa: CSAWKRLAKNIQYF

v_call: TRBV6-5
d_call: TRBD1
clone_size: many
j_call: TRBJ2-1
cdr3_nt: TGTGCCAGCAGTTACAGGGGCCCGGACAGGAGTGAGCAGTTCTTC
cdr3_aa: CASSYRGPDRSEQFF

v_call: TRBV7-6
d_call: NA
clone_size: many
j_call: TRBJ2-1
cdr3_nt: TGTGCCAGCAGCTTAAACCAGTACAATGAGCAGTTCTTC
cdr3_aa: CASSLNQYNEQFF

v_call: TRBV25-1
d_call: NA
clone_size: many
j_call: TRBJ2-5
cdr3_nt: TGTGCCAGCAGTGATAGCGTAGAAGAGACCCAGTACTTC
cdr3_aa: CASSDSVEETQYF

v_call: TRBV3-1
d_call: NA
clone_size: few
j_call: TRBJ2-7
cdr3_nt: TGTGCCAGCAGCTCCCTAGTCTCAAAGTACGAGCAGTACTTC
cdr3_aa: CASSSLVSKYEQYF

v_call: TRBV4-3
d_call: TRBD2
clone_size: few
j_call: TRBJ2-1
cdr3_nt: TGCGCCAGCAGCCAAGAGAGGGGAGCGGGAGGGCCGAGCAATGAGCAGTTCTTC
cdr3_aa: CASSQERGAGGPSNEQFF

v_call: TRBV6-5
d_call: TRBD2
clone_size: NA
j_call: TRBJ2-4
cdr3_nt: TGTGCCAGCAGCCACCCAAGCGGGGAAAGCAAAAACATTCAGTACTTC
cdr3_aa: CASSHPSGESKNIQYF

v_call: TRBV12-3/TRBV12-4
d_call: TRBD1
clone_size: NA
j_call: TRBJ2-7
cdr3_nt: TGTGCCAGCAGCCAGCCTTTTGGACAGGGGGTCTCCTACGAGCAGTACTTC
cdr3_aa: CASSQPFGQGVSYEQYF

v_call: TRBV7-2
d_call: TRBD2
clone_size: NA
j_call: TRBJ2-3
cdr3_nt: TGTGCCAGCAGCTTAGAGCCAAAGGCTAGCGGGAACTCCACAGATACGCAGTATTTT
cdr3_aa: CASSLEPKASGNSTDTQYF

v_call: TRBV29-1
d_call: TRBD2
clone_size: NA
j_call: TRBJ2-5
cdr3_nt: TGCAGCGTTGGGGGCGGGGGGGCCTCAGGGGAGACCCAGTACTTC
cdr3_aa: CSVGGGGASGETQYF

v_call: TRBV10-3
d_call: NA
clone_size: many
j_call: TRBJ2-3
cdr3_nt: TGTGCCATCAGTGATTCGGGACTGACCGGCACAGATACGCAGTATTTT
cdr3_aa: CAISDSGLTGTDTQYF

v_call: TRBV9
d_call: NA
clone_size: NA
j_call: TRBJ2-3
cdr3_nt: TGTGCCAGCAGCGTAGGTTTGGCTAGCACAGATACGCAGTATTTT
cdr3_aa: CASSVGLASTDTQYF

v_call: TRBV25-1
d_call: TRBD2
clone_size: NA
j_call: TRBJ2-7
cdr3_nt: TGTGCCAGCAGTACCCGTGGGCGGGGGGCCAGCTACGAGCAGTACTTC
cdr3_aa: CASSTRGRGASYEQYF

v_call: TRBV29-1
d_call: TRBD1
clone_size: few
j_call: TRBJ2-5
cdr3_nt: TGCAGCGTTTCCACCAGGGGACAGAGCCAAGAGACCCAGTACTTC
cdr3_aa: CSVSTRGQSQETQYF

v_call: TRBV20-1
d_call: NA
clone_size: few
j_call: TRBJ2-3
cdr3_nt: TGCAGTGCTAGAGATCAAGTAGCGTCTCCGGGCTTGAATACGCAGTATTTT
cdr3_aa: CSARDQVASPGLNTQYF